This TCR beta chain stems from a study of shared clonotypes between healthy human individuals. Findings and caveats of the study: At large depth, rarefaction still showed sorted-subset sequencing to be incomplete. Estimated richness values were generally larger in naive subsets than in memory subsets.

With respect to this clone: The antigen remains unidentified.

Splitting of CD4+ cells produced CD45RA+ naive and CD45RA-negative memory subsets. Sequencing was performed with immunoSEQ multiplex PCR; in TCRdb, only in-frame clones are kept and a portion is missing. In the table there are 1 million to 1.2 million clones, approximately 75% of which are singletons. CDR1 is SGHKS and CDR2 is YYEKEE in the germline V gene (reference sequence). The CDR3 consists of 14 residues. V lost 4 bases to trimming and J lost 2 bases, with 13 bases between them. The material sequenced was memory CD4+ T cells from PBMCs. Subset here: CD45RA-negative fraction. V and J are TRBV5-5 and TRBJ2-7; TRBD1 might be the D (6 bases). The clonotype was recovered from a man aged 18 to 29 in good health. Some clones in this sample may be carry-over from other donors' samples. Here the CDR3 reads CASSLGDTAYEQYF. For the CDR3, the DNA is TGTGCCAGCAGCCTAGGGGACACAGCCTACGAGCAGTACTTC.